These 20 T cell receptor beta chains share one sample of origin, sequenced in a study of T cell responses to AZD1222 COVID-19 vaccine. Some clones are missing from TCRdb's copy, which holds only in-frame ones; the method was immunoSEQ multiplex PCR. This table has 95,000 to 110,000 clones, about 89% appearing once. The source material was peripheral blood, sampled on day 0 of AZD1222 vaccination. All receptors come from an adult in good health.

The V gene is TRBV6-1, the J gene TRBJ2-5; D might be TRBD1 or TRBD2, each matching 6 bases. CDR1 and CDR2 from the germline V gene are MNHNS and SASEGT. V shed 3 bases and J shed 5 bases, with 16 bases lying between them. The CDR3 is made up of 15 amino acids. The CDR3 DNA reads TGTGCCAGCAGTGACAGAAGCCAGGGGAGGGAGACCCAGTACTTC. Residues: CASSDRSQGRETQYF.

This chain connects TRBV4-1 to TRBJ1-2; D ambiguous. V lost 0 bases and J 0 bases, leaving 14 bases between the germline ends. Germline loops: CDR1 MGHRA, CDR2 YSYEKL. The CDR3 covers 17 residues. CDR3 sequence (DNA): TGCGCCAGCAGCCAAGATTTACCATTTAGAACTAACTATGGCTACACCTTC. Translation: CASSQDLPFRTNYGYTF.

This sequence joins TRBV7-9 and TRBJ1-3; 7 bases match TRBD1. CDR1 and CDR2 from the germline V gene are SEHNR and FQNEAQ (reference sequence). Trimming cost V 1 base and J 3 bases; bases outside gene matches: 3. The CDR3 totals 15 residues. The CDR3 here is CASSLETGIGNTIYF. CDR3 sequence (DNA): TGTGCCAGCAGCTTAGAGACAGGGATTGGAAACACCATATATTTT.

This chain links TRBV6-5 with TRBJ2-7; the match to TRBD2 covers 9 bases. V lost 0 bases and J lost 6; bases outside the gene matches: 3. The CDR3 loop spans 14 amino acids. In germline, CDR1 is MNHEY, CDR2 SVGAGI. The CDR3 loop reads CASSYSGTSIEQYF. DNA for the CDR3: TGTGCCAGCAGTTACTCGGGGACTAGCATCGAGCAGTACTTC.

This chain joins TRBV3-1 (or the pseudogene TRBV3-2) and TRBJ1-1, with D possibly TRBD1 on 5 matching bases. The CDR3 extends over 13 amino acids. Germline V gene data show CDR1 as LGHDT and CDR2 as YNNKEL (reference sequence). V lost 4 bases and J lost 5, with 11 bases in between. The CDR3 DNA is TGTGCCAGCAGCCGCTGGGGGGAGACTGAAGCTTTCTTT. It encodes CASSRWGETEAFF.

The chain employs TRBV29-1 and TRBJ2-2; a possible D gene is TRBD1 (6 bases). Germline values: CDR1 SQVTM, CDR2 ANQGSEA. CDR3 size: 15 residues. V was pared by 5 bases and J by 0 bases, with 13 bases between. The CDR3 spells CSVLNRATNTGELFF. CDR3 in DNA: TGCAGCGTTCTTAACAGGGCAACGAACACCGGGGAGCTGTTTTTT.

V usage is TRBV5-1 and J usage is TRBJ2-3; TRBD2 might be the D (6 bases). Looked up from germline, CDR1 is SGHRS and CDR2 is YFSETQ. The CDR3 length is 17 residues. V was shortened by 3 bases and J by 0 bases, with 17 bases between the two germline ends. The CDR3 nucleotides are TGCGCCAGCAGCTGGGGGGTCCCTTGGCGAAGCACAGATACGCAGTATTTT. This sequence encodes CASSWGVPWRSTDTQYF.

The chain joins TRBV12-3 or TRBV12-4 to TRBJ1-5; 7 bases line up with TRBD1. CDR3 size: 13 residues. With V trimmed by 9 bases and J by 5 bases, 7 bases remained unmatched. The CDR3 region is CARTTTGYQPQHF. CDR3 in DNA: TGTGCCAGGACCACGACAGGGTATCAGCCCCAGCATTTT.

The chain employs TRBV5-1 and TRBJ2-7, with D uncertain. The V and J ends lost 4 bases and 4 bases respectively, with 6 bases between them. Germline V gene sequence: CDR1 SGHRS, CDR2 YFSETQ. The CDR3 spans 11 residues. The CDR3 DNA follows: TGCGCCAGCAGCCGTGATTACGAGCAGTACTTC. It specifies CASSRDYEQYF.

This chain connects TRBV7-3 to TRBJ2-3, with 11 bases matching TRBD2. Germline V gene data show CDR1 as SGHTA and CDR2 as FQGTGA. With V trimmed by 5 bases and J by 4 bases, 5 bases remained unmatched. CDR3 length: 15 amino acids. CDR3 DNA: TGTGCCAGCAGCACTAGCGGGGGCCCCGCAGATACGCAGTATTTT. As protein: CASSTSGGPADTQYF.

V is TRBV5-4 and J is TRBJ2-3, with D unresolved. Germline V gene sequence: CDR1 SGHNT, CDR2 YYREEE (reference sequence). V was shortened by 0 bases and J by 4 bases, with 3 bases between the two germline ends. The length of the CDR3 is 12 residues. Here the CDR3 reads CASSLDADTQYF. In DNA form, the CDR3 reads TGTGCCAGCAGCTTGGACGCAGATACGCAGTATTTT.

The rearrangement uses TRBV5-5 and TRBJ1-3; no clear D. Germline lookup yields CDR1 SGHKS and CDR2 YYEKEE (reference sequence). V lost 3 bases and J lost 6, with 7 bases in between. This CDR3 is 12 amino acids long. CDR3 sequence: CASSSDPNTIYF. The CDR3 coding sequence is TGTGCCAGCAGCTCGGACCCAAACACCATATATTTT.

This chain connects TRBV2 to TRBJ2-1; 7 nucleotides agree with TRBD1. Per germline, CDR1 SNHLY and CDR2 FYNNEI. Germline trimming cut 5 bases from V and 5 bases from J; bases unmatched to any gene: 12. The CDR3 spans 16 residues. The CDR3 coding sequence is TGTGCCAGCAGTAGAACAGGGGCGGTAAGGAACAATGAGCAGTTCTTC. It yields the protein CASSRTGAVRNNEQFF.

The V and J genes are TRBV6-5 and TRBJ1-2; 11 bases align to TRBD1. This CDR3 region has 16 residues. The germline V gene has CDR1 MNHEY and CDR2 SVGAGI. Trimming took 2 bases from V and 8 from J; bases not matched to a gene: 10. CDR3 loop: CASSYTRGTGGEGYTF. DNA of the CDR3: TGTGCCAGCAGTTACACCCGAGGGACAGGGGGTGAGGGCTACACCTTC.

J is TRBJ2-7 and V is TRBV6-2 or TRBV6-3; 7 nucleotides align to TRBD1. Germline V gene lookup returns CDR1 MNHEY and CDR2 SVGEGT. Losses at the gene ends were 2 bases for V and 0 bases for J; bases not matched to a gene: 10. The CDR3 totals 17 residues. The CDR3 coding sequence is TGTGCCAGCAGTTACCCCTGGGACAGAGAGATCTCCTACGAGCAGTACTTC. Translated: CASSYPWDREISYEQYF.

This chain joins TRBV19 and TRBJ1-2; the D gene is possibly TRBD1 (6 bases). The CDR3 spans 15 residues. V was pared by 4 bases and J by 6 bases, with 18 bases between. Germline CDR1 and CDR2: LNHDA and SQIVND (reference sequence). CDR3 bases: TGTGCCAGTAGTAGGGTCGGGGACATTACCCATGGCTACACCTTC. This codes for CASSRVGDITHGYTF.

In its sample, this clone was seen a few times. The chain has TRBV5-1 and TRBJ2-2; tentative D call: TRBD1 (5 bases). The V gene's germline CDR1 is SGHRS and CDR2 YFSETQ. Trimming left V 0 bases short and J 12 bases short, with 9 bases between. This CDR3 contains 12 residues. CDR3 nucleotides: TGCGCCAGCAGCTTGGTGGCAGGGAAGCTGTTTTTT. Protein: CASSLVAGKLFF.

The chain has TRBV29-1 and TRBJ1-1; D perhaps matches TRBD1 (5 bases). Per germline, CDR1 SQVTM and CDR2 ANQGSEA. CDR3 length: 12 residues. The V and J ends lost 6 bases and 2 bases respectively, with 10 bases between them. Written as DNA, the CDR3 is TGCAGCGTGAAGACAGCCAACACTGAAGCTTTCTTT. It is translated as CSVKTANTEAFF.

This chain uses TRBV4-1 with TRBJ2-5; TRBD1 is a possible D gene (5 bases). Germline CDR1 MGHRA, CDR2 YSYEKL. V was pared by 4 bases and J by 7 bases, with 13 bases between. The CDR3 is 13 residues long. The CDR3 sequence: CASSLGVQGTQYF. The CDR3 region has the DNA TGCGCCAGCAGCCTGGGTGTCCAGGGGACCCAGTACTTC.

The V and J genes are TRBV5-4 and TRBJ2-1, with a possible D match to TRBD2 (6 bases). The CDR3 consists of 15 residues. V was clipped by 0 bases and J by 4 bases, with 11 bases between them. Germline V lookup: CDR1 SGHNT, CDR2 YYREEE (reference sequence). The CDR3 sequence: CASSLVVGGYNEQFF. The CDR3 bases are TGTGCCAGCAGCTTGGTAGTGGGGGGTTACAATGAGCAGTTCTTC.